This T cell receptor beta chain was observed in a study of CD8 T cells in ankylosing spondylitis. Study-level points and caveats: Matched ankylosing spondylitis synovial fluid reportedly contained a significantly enriched population of disease-linked clones. It appeared that ankylosing spondylitis blood was characterized by a TCR beta motif of roughly 8 highly homologous variants. There were earlier reports of some motif variants in reactive arthritis synovial fluid and blood.

Making use of molecular barcodes, quantitative 5'-RACE generated TCR beta libraries. TCRdb re-called the 5' RACE reads through MiXCR, storing one row per CDR3 protein. The data show about 330,000 distinct CDR3 sequences, 6.5% to 10% seen once. This clonotype was counted once. Its antigen is not identified. This TCR was recovered from a male donor with ankylosing spondylitis. The sample comprised blood, either unsorted or a sorted T cell fraction (not recorded which).

The CDR3 region is CSATTSGTYNEQFF. The CDR3, as DNA: TGCAGTGCTACCACTAGCGGGACCTACAATGAGCAGTTCTTC. The V call is TRBV20-1, the J call TRBJ2-1; 10 bases are a match to TRBD2. CDR3 length: 14 residues. V lost 4 bases to trimming and J lost 2 bases; unmatched junction nucleotides: 2. The germline V gene encodes CDR1 DFQATT and CDR2 SNEGSKA (reference sequence).